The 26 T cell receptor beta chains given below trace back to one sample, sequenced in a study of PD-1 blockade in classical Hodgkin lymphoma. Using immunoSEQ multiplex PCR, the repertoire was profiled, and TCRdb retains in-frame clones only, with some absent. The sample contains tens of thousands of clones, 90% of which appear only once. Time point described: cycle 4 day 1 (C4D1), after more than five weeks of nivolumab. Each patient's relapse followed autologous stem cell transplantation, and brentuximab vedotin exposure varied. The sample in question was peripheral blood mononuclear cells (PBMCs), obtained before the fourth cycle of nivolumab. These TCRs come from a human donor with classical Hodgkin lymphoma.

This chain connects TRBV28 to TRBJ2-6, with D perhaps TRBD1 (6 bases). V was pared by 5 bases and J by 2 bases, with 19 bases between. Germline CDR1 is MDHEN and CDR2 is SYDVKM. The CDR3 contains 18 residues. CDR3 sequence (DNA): TGTGCCAGCAGTCCCGAACAGGGTACTTTGACTGGGGCCAACGTCCTGACTTTC. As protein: CASSPEQGTLTGANVLTF.

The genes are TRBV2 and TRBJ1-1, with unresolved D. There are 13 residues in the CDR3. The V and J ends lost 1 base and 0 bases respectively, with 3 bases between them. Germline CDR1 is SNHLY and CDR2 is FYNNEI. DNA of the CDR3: TGTGCCAGCAGTGAAGAGGTGAACACTGAAGCTTTCTTT. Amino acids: CASSEEVNTEAFF.

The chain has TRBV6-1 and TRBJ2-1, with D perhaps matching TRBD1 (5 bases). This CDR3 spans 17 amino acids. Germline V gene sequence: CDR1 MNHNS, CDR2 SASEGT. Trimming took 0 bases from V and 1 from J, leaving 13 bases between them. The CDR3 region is CASSEAPAGFSYNEQFF. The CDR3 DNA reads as TGTGCCAGCAGTGAAGCCCCAGCAGGGTTTTCCTACAATGAGCAGTTCTTC.

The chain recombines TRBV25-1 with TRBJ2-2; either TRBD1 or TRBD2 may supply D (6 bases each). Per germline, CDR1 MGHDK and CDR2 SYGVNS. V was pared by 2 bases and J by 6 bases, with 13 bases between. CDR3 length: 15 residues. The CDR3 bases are TGTGCCAGCAGTGAAAGGGGGGCGCGGGCCGGGGAGCTGTTTTTT. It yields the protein CASSERGARAGELFF.

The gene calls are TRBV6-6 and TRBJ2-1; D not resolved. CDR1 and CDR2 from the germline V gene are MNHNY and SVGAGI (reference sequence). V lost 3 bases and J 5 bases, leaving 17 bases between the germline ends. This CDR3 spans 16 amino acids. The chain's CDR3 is CASSYTRNYNDNEQFF. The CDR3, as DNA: TGTGCCAGCAGTTATACTCGGAATTACAACGACAATGAGCAGTTCTTC.

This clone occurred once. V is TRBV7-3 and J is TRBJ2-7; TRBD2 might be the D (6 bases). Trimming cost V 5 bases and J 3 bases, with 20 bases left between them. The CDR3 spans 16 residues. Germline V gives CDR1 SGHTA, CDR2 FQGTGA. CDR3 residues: CASSPKGDSYFYEQYF. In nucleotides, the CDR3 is TGTGCCAGCAGCCCCAAAGGGGACTCCTATTTCTACGAGCAGTACTTC.

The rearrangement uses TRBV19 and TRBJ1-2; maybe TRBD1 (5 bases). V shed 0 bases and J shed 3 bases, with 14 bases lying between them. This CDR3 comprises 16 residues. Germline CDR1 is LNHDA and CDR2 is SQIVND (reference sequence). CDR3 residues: CASSIDGGELYYGYTF. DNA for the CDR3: TGTGCCAGTAGTATAGATGGAGGGGAGTTGTACTATGGCTACACCTTC. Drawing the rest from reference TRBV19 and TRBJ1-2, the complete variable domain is DGGITQSPKYLFRKEGQNVTLSCEQNLNHDAMYWYRQDPGQGLRLIYYSQIVNDFQKGDIAEGYSVSREKKESFPLTVTSAQKNPTAFYLCASSIDGGELYYGYTFGSGTRLTVV.

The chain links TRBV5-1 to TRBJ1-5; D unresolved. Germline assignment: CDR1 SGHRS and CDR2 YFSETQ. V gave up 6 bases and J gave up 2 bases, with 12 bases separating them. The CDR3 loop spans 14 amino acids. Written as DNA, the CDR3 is TGCGCCAGCATTCTCCCGGTCCGCAATCAGCCCCAGCATTTT. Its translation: CASILPVRNQPQHF. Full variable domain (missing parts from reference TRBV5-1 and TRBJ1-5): KAGVTQTPRYLIKTRGQQVTLSCSPISGHRSVSWYQQTPGQGLQFLFEYFSETQRNKGNFPGRFSGRQFSNSRSEMNVSTLELGDSALYLCASILPVRNQPQHFGDGTRLSIL.

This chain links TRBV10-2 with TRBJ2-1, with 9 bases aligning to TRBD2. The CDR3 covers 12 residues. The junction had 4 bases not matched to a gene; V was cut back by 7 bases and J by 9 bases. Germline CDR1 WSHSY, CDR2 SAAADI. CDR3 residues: CASTREGVEQFF. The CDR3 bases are TGCGCCAGCACGCGGGAGGGGGTTGAGCAGTTCTTC.

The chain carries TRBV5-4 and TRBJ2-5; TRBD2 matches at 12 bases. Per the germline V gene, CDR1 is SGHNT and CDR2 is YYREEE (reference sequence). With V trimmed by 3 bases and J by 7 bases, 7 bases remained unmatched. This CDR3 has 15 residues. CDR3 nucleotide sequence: TGTGCCAGCAGCTCCGGACTAGCGGGAAAAGGGACCCAGTACTTC. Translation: CASSSGLAGKGTQYF.

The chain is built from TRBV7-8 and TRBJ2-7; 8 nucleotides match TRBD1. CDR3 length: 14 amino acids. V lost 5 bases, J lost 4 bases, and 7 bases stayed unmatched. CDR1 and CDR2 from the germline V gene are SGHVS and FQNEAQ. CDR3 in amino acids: CASSPQGVGYEQYF. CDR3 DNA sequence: TGTGCCAGCAGCCCACAGGGGGTCGGGTACGAGCAGTACTTC.

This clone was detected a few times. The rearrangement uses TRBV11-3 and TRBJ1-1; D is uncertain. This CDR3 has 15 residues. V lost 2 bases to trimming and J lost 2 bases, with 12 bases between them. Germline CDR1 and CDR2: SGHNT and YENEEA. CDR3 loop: CASSLSAGANTEAFF. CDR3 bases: TGTGCCAGCAGCTTAAGTGCAGGAGCCAACACTGAAGCTTTCTTT.

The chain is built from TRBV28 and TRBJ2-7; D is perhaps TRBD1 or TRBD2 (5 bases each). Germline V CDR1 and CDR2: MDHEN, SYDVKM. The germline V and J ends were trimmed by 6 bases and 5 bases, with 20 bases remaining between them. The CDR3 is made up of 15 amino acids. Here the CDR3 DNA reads TGTGCCAGCAGAGGGACCTCGAACCCCTTGGACGAGCAGTACTTC. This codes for CASRGTSNPLDEQYF.

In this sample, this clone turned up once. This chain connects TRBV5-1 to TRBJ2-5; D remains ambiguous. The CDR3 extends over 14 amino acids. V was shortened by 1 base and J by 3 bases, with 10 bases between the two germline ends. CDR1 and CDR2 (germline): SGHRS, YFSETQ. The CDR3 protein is CASSLFGSEETQYF. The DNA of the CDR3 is TGCGCCAGCAGCTTGTTCGGATCAGAAGAGACCCAGTACTTC. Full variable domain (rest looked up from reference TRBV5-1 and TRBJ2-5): KAGVTQTPRYLIKTRGQQVTLSCSPISGHRSVSWYQQTPGQGLQFLFEYFSETQRNKGNFPGRFSGRQFSNSRSEMNVSTLELGDSALYLCASSLFGSEETQYFGPGTRLLVL.

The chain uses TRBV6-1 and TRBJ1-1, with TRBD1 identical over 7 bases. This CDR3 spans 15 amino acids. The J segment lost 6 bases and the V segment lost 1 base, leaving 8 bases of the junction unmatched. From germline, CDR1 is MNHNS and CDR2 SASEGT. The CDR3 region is CASSEVHRGPPEAFF. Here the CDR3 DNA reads TGTGCCAGCAGTGAAGTTCACAGGGGTCCCCCTGAAGCTTTCTTT.

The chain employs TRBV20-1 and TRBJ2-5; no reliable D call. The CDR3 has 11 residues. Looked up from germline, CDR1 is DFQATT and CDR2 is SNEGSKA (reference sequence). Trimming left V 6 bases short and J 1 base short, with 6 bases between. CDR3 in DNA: TGCAGTGCGCACGTCCAAGAGACCCAGTACTTC. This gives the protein CSAHVQETQYF.

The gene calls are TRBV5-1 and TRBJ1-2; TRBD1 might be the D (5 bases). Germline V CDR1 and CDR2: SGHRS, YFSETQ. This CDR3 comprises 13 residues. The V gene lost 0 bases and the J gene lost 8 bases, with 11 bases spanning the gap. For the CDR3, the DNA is TGCGCCAGCAGCTTGGAAAGGGACGGGGGCTACACCTTC. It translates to CASSLERDGGYTF.

In DNA, the CDR3 is TGTGCCAGTAGTATAGGATCCTTAGGGGGCTACACCTTC. This translates into CASSIGSLGGYTF. The J gene is TRBJ1-2, the V gene TRBV19; D remains unclear. Trimming removed 1 base from V and 8 bases from J, with 11 bases in between. The CDR3 loop spans 13 amino acids. Germline V gene lookup returns CDR1 LNHDA and CDR2 SQIVND (reference sequence).

The CDR3 sequence is CATGVEGQPQHF. The CDR3 nucleotides are TGTGCCACTGGTGTGGAGGGTCAGCCCCAGCATTTT. This rearrangement joins TRBV19 to TRBJ1-5; no definite D call. The germline gives CDR1 LNHDA, CDR2 SQIVND (reference sequence). Trimming pared 10 bases from V and 6 bases from J, leaving 13 bases between. This CDR3 has 12 residues.

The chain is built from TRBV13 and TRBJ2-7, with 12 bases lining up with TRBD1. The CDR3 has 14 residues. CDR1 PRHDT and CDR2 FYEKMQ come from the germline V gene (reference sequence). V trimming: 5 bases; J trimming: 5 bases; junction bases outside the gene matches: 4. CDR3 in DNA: TGTGCCAGCAGCCCCGGGACAGGGGGCGACGAGCAGTACTTC. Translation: CASSPGTGGDEQYF.

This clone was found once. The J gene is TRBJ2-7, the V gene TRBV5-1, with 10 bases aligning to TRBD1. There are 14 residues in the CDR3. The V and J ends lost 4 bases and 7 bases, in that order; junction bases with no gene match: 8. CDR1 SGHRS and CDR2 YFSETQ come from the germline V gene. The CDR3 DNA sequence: TGCGCCAGCAGCGTAAGACAGGGGGCGGGTGAGCAGTACTTC. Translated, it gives CASSVRQGAGEQYF.

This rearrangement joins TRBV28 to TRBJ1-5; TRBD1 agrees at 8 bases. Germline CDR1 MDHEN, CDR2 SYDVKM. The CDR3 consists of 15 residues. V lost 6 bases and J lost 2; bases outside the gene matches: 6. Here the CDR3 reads CASRPGGAGNQPQHF. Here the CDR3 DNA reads TGTGCCAGCAGGCCAGGGGGCGCGGGCAATCAGCCCCAGCATTTT.

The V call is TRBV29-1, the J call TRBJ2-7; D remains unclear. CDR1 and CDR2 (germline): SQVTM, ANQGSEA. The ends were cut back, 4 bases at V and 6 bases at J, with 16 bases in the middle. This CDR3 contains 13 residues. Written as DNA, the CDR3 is TGCAGCGTTGTGCCGATGAGGTCCCCCGAGCAGTACTTC. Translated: CSVVPMRSPEQYF.

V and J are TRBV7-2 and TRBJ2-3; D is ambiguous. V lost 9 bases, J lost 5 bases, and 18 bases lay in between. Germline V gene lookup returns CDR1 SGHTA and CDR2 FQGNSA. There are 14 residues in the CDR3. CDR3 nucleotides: TGTGCCAGTGCAAGTTTTGCGATCGGAGATACGCAGTATTTT. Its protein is CASASFAIGDTQYF. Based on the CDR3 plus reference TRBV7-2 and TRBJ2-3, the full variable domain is GAGVSQSPSNKVTEKGKDVELRCDPISGHTALYWYRQSLGQGLEFLIYFQGNSAPDKSGLPSDRFSAERTGGSVSTLTIQRTQQEDSAVYLCASASFAIGDTQYFGPGTRLTVL.

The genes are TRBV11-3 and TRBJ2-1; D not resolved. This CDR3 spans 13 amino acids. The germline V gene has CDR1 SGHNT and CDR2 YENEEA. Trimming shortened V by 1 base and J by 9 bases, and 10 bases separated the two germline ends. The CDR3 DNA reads TGTGCCAGCAGCTTAGGGCTAGATGCTGAGCAGTTCTTC. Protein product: CASSLGLDAEQFF.

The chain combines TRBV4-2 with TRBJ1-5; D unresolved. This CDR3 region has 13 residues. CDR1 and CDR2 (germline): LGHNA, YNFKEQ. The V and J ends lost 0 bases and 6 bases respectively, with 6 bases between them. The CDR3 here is CASSQEVSQPQHF. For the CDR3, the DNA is TGTGCCAGCAGCCAAGAGGTTAGTCAGCCCCAGCATTTT.